This T cell receptor (beta chain) derives from a study of T cells in Graves' hyperthyroidism and ophthalmopathy (dated by TCRdb to between 2018 and 2021). Background for the entire study: Peripheral blood samples were taken at the time of initial diagnosis, prior to any treatment. The study also compared thyroid tissue and blood T-cell repertoires from about six Graves' hyperthyroidism patients. The roughly 94 discovery patients were randomly divided into training and test sets at a 7:3 ratio. A discovery cohort of about a hundred patients, roughly 45 with Graves' ophthalmopathy and 55 to 60 with stable Graves' hyperthyroidism, was used to find distinguishing TCR V-J signatures. After blood sampling, hyperthyroidism patients were treated with methimazole at a starting dose of 30 mg daily, and ophthalmopathy patients were treated with high-dose intravenous methylprednisolone. TCR Vbeta CDR3 sequencing of 135 peripheral blood samples (around 45 ophthalmopathy, 75 hyperthyroidism and around 17 progressor patients) is reported in the paper. Prospective prediction of ophthalmopathy was tested in an independent validation cohort consisting of fewer than 20 hyperthyroidism patients and approximately 16 patients who later progressed to ophthalmopathy. What the work shows at the level of the full study, not this receptor alone: Sample size was not statistically predetermined, and blinding of investigators to group allocation was not performed. A model built on a 13 V-J signature distinguished ophthalmopathy from stable hyperthyroidism, reaching roughly 88% sensitivity and about 81% specificity in cross-validation and 80%/75% in testing. Blood samples also contained most of the expanded thyroid clonotypes (frequency above 0.001), which suggests that blood repertoires may reflect thyroid immune responses. In validation, the model predicted progression to ophthalmopathy with approximately 70% sensitivity and less than 80% specificity, a median of 6.5 months before onset.

As to this clonotype: Its antigen has not been determined. At one of its ends the junction is not consistent with the germline gene, which may arise from a read error.

Ophthalmopathy patients had moderately to severely active disease, with a Clinical Activity Score of 3 or more, a NOSPECS grade of 4 or more, and a disease duration of less than 3 months. Exclusion was applied to patients with uncontrolled infections, other autoimmune diseases, pregnancy or lactation. Diagnoses were established on the basis of clinical symptoms, serum thyroxine and TRAb, thyroid ultrasound, and orbital computed tomography. Ficoll-Paque density gradient centrifugation was used to isolate PBMCs from around 10 ml of fresh peripheral blood. Trizol reagent was used to extract total RNA, and RNA quality was then checked on an Agilent 2100 Bioanalyzer. The CDR3 starts with the cysteine, ends with the phenylalanine, and has 15 residues. Only the CDR3 part of the read is kept: 45 bases, read in frame from the first base. CDR1 and CDR2, looked up from the germline V gene, are SGHRS and YFSETQ.

The TCR beta CDR3 regions were amplified from RNA transcripts. A first-round RT-PCR of the TCR CDR3 used the HTBI primer set with the Qiagen OneStep RT-PCR kit. Libraries were constructed in a second round of multiplex PCR, after which size selection and purification were performed. Libraries were sequenced paired-end with 100 bp reads on an Illumina HiSeq2000. As for the original processing: SOAPnuke was used to process the raw data, removing reads that contained adapters or uncalled bases, had a mean Phred below 15, or lacked an exact match to the constant primer or identifier. High-quality paired reads were merged with COPE v1.2.5, and unique nucleotide sequences were defined as clonotypes. Clonotypes were aligned to IMGT TRBV, TRBD and TRBJ reference segments using MiTCR v1.1. The analysis was restricted to V-J combinations with a frequency above 0.0001, which together covered 99.2% of the repertoires. A TCS score was defined as the ratio between F50 (clonal expansion) and ExV (chaos), using BLOSUM62-based TCRdist between CDR3 peptides within each V-J. Welch's t-statistics and random forest reduced 500 to 550 V-J features to 10 to 15, which were used in a naive Bayes classifier (R e1071). TCRdb cleaned the public reads at Q25 with fastp, built clones with MiXCR and kept in-frame beta chains. When rows share a CDR3 protein, they turn into one entry using the most common DNA and genes. In this record, the V and J calls reflect TCRdb's handling and not the investigators' own analysis. The sample table lists around 600,000 distinct CDR3 sequences, more than 15% of them with a count of one. The top ten constitute around 3.5% of the sample.

This TCR was recovered from a woman between 40 and 50 years old with Graves' ophthalmopathy. The chain was built from TRBV5-1 and TRBJ2-3; the best D guess is TRBD2, with 5 bases matching. The sequenced sample consisted of blood. The sequenced DNA: TGCGCCAGCAGCTTGGGCGGTTCTAGCACAGATACGCAGTGTTTT. It encodes CASSLGGSSTDTQCF.